This T cell receptor beta chain was found in a study of blood T cell repertoires in COVID-19. The wider study: COVID-19 samples from acute and convalescent phases originated in the United States, Italy and Spain. In each case, the material was cDNA or gDNA derived from T cells, B-cell-depleted T cells, or PBMCs.

Patients from Seattle were sampled longitudinally, starting during active infection. Original methodology: Amplification of reference gene primers provided the estimated nucleated cell counts. The assay was immunoSEQ multiplex PCR, and TCRdb's table has in-frame clones only and misses some. V and J calls and clone size follow that table, whereas D and trimming were derived from the DNA. There are 150,000 to 200,000 clones in the sample; roughly 79% occur only once, and more than 9.5% lies in the top ten. With V trimmed by 4 bases and J by 8 bases, 2 bases remained unmatched. Germline CDR1 is SGHTA and CDR2 is FQGTGA. The length of the CDR3 is 14 residues.

Sequenced material: peripheral blood. The TCR was taken from a woman between 40 and 55 years old with COVID-19, enrolled during active disease. J is TRBJ2-1 and V is TRBV7-3; 13 bases align to TRBD2. CDR3 nucleotides: TGTGCCAGCAGCTCCGGACTAGCGGGAGATGAGCAGTTCTTC. It codes for CASSSGLAGDEQFF. Together with reference TRBV7-3 and TRBJ2-1, the CDR3 gives the full variable domain: GAGVSQTPSNKVTEKGKYVELRCDPISGHTALYWYRQSLGQGPEFLIYFQGTGAADDSGLPNDRFFAVRPEGSVSTLKIQRTERGDSAVYLCASSSGLAGDEQFFGPGTRLTVL.